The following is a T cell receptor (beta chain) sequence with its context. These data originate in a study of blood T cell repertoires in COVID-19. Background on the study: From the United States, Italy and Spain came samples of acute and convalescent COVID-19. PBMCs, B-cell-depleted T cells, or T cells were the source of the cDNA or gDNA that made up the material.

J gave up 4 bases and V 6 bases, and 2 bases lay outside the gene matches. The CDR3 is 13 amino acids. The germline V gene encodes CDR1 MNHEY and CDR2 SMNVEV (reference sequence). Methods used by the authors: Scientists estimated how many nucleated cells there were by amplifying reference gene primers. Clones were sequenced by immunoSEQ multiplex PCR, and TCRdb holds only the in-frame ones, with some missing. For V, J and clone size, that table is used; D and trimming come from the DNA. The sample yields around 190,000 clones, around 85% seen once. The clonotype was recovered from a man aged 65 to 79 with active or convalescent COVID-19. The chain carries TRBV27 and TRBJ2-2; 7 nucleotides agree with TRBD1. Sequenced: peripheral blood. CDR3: CASRRQGTGELFF. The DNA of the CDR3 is TGTGCCAGCAGACGACAGGGCACCGGGGAGCTGTTTTTT.